The rows below give T cell receptor beta chains drawn from one sample of a study of blood T cell repertoires in COVID-19. Only in-frame clones appear in the TCRdb table, and some are missing; sequencing was by immunoSEQ multiplex PCR. The sample holds 220,000 or so clones; 86% are singletons and the top ten take approximately 2.1%. Sequencing used PBMCs or T cells enriched from blood (not recorded which). The source is a woman between 50 and 59 years old who had recovered from COVID-19. CDR3s include the opening cysteine and the closing phenylalanine or tryptophan. Each record gives: clone size, V gene, D gene, J gene, CDR3 DNA, CDR3 protein. The D gene is left open where the match is weak. A clone size is listed for some rows: how often the clone was seen (once, few, many), or a class if it is expanded.

NA,TRBV5-1,NA,TRBJ2-7,TGCGCCAGCAGCCCGCGTCGGGACACCTTCTCCTACGAGCAGTACTTC,CASSPRRDTFSYEQYF
NA,TRBV6-5,TRBD1,TRBJ1-2,TGTGCCAGCAGGATACAGGGGGGTTATGGCTACACCTTC,CASRIQGGYGYTF
NA,TRBV5-1,TRBD2,TRBJ2-7,TGCGCCAGCAGCTTCGGCGGGAGTAGTCGCGACGAGCAGTACTTC,CASSFGGSSRDEQYF
NA,TRBV11-3,NA,TRBJ2-5,TGTGCCAGCAGCTTAAGGGGTGAGACCCAGTACTTC,CASSLRGETQYF
NA,TRBV11-3,TRBD1,TRBJ2-1,TGTGCCAGCAGCTTGGACAGGGGGAGCTCCTACAATGAGCAGTTCTTC,CASSLDRGSSYNEQFF
NA,TRBV7-9,NA,TRBJ2-7,TGTGCCAGCAGCTTTTCCGGTTCGGGGTACGAGCAGTACTTC,CASSFSGSGYEQYF
NA,TRBV7-2,TRBD1,TRBJ1-3,TGTGCCAGCAGCCCGGGACCAGACAGGGCGGGAAACACCATATATTTT,CASSPGPDRAGNTIYF
NA,TRBV9,NA,TRBJ1-2,TGTTCGAGCAGAGGGGTTGGCTACACCTTC,CSSRGVGYTF
NA,TRBV7-9,NA,TRBJ1-2,TGTGCCAGCAGCGGGCGGGGATGGACGAATGGCTACACCTTC,CASSGRGWTNGYTF
NA,TRBV18,TRBD2,TRBJ2-1,TGTGCCAGCTCACCTGGGACTAGCGTGAATGAGCAGTTCTTC,CASSPGTSVNEQFF
once,TRBV9,TRBD2,TRBJ2-2,TGTGCCAGCAGCGCGGGGACTAGCGGGAGATGGGCGAACACCGGGGAGCTGTTTTTT,CASSAGTSGRWANTGELFF
few,TRBV29-1,NA,TRBJ2-7,TGCAGCGTCAGGGGCAATTCCTACGAGCAGTACTTC,CSVRGNSYEQYF
NA,TRBV28,TRBD2,TRBJ2-7,TGTGCCAGCAGTTTCGGACTAGCGGGAGTTTACGAGCAGTACTTC,CASSFGLAGVYEQYF
NA,TRBV18,TRBD1,TRBJ1-1,TGTGCCAGCTCACCACGGACAGGCGAAAACACTGAAGCTTTCTTT,CASSPRTGENTEAFF
NA,TRBV19,TRBD1,TRBJ2-1,TGTGCCAGTCGAAGACAGGGTGGGAATGAGCAGTTCTTC,CASRRQGGNEQFF
NA,TRBV2,NA,TRBJ2-2,TGTGCCAGCACTAGCATCACCGGGGAGCTGTTTTTT,CASTSITGELFF
NA,TRBV25-1,TRBD2,TRBJ2-1,TGTGCCAGCGGACTAGCGGGGTACAATGAGCAGTTCTTC,CASGLAGYNEQFF
NA,TRBV5-5,TRBD1,TRBJ1-1,TGTGCCAGCAGTCGACAGGGGAACACTGAAGCTTTCTTT,CASSRQGNTEAFF